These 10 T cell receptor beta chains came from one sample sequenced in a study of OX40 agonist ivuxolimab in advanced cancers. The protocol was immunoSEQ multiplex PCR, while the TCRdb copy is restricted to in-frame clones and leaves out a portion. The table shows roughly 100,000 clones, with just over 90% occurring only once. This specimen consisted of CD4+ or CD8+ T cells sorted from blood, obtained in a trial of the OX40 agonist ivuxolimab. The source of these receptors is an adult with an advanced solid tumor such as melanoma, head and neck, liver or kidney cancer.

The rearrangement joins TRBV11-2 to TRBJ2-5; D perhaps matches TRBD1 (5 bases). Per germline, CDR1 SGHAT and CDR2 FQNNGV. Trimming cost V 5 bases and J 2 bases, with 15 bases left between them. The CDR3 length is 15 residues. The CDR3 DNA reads TGTGCCAGCAGCCTAACAGACAGCAATCAAGAGACCCAGTACTTC. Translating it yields CASSLTDSNQETQYF.

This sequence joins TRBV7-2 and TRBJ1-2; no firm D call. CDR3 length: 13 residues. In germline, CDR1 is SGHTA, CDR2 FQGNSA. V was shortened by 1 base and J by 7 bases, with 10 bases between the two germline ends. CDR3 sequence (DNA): TGTGCCAGCAGCTTAGAGACGGGGAGTGGCTACACCTTC. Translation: CASSLETGSGYTF.

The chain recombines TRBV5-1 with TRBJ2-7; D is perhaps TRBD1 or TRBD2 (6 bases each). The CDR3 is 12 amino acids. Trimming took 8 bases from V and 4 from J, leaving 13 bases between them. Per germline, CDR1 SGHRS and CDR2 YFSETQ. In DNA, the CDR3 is TGCGCCAGTCGAAGAGGGGGGTACGAGCAGTACTTC. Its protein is CASRRGGYEQYF.

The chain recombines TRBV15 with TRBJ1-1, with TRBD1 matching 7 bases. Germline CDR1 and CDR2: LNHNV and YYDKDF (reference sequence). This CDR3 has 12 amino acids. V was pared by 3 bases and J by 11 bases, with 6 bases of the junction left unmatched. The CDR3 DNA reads TGTGCCACCAGCAGTCCCCCAGGGGGGGCTTTCTTT. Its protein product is CATSSPPGGAFF.

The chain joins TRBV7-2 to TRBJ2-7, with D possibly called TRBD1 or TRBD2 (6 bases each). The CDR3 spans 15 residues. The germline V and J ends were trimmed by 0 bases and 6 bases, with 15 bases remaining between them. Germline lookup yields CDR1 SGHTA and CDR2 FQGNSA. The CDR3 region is CASSLAGGQPSEQYF. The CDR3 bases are TGTGCCAGCAGCTTAGCCGGGGGCCAGCCAAGCGAGCAGTACTTC.

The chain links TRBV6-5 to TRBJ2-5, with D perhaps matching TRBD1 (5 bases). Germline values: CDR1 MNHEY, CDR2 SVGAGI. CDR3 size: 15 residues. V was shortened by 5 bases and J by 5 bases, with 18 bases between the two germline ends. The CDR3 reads CASSPRAQGTETQYF. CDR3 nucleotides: TGTGCCAGCAGTCCCCGGGCCCAGGGAACGGAGACCCAGTACTTC.

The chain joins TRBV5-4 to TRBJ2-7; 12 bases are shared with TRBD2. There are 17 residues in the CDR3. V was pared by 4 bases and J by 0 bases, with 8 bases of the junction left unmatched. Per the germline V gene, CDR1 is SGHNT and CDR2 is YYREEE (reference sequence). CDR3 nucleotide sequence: TGTGCCAGCAGCCTAGCGGGGGGGACCTTTAGCTCCTACGAGCAGTACTTC. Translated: CASSLAGGTFSSYEQYF.

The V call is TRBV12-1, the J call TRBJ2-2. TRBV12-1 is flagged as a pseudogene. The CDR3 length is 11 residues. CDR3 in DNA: TGTGCCAGCTCCCACCCCGGGGAGCTGTTTTTT. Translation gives CASSHPGELFF.

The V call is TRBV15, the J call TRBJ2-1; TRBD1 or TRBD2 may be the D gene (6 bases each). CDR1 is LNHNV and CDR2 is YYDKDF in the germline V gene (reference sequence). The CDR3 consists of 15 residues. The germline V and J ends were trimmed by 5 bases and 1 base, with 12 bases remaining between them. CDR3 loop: CATSGGGSSYNEQFF. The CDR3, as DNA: TGTGCCACCAGCGGAGGGGGGAGTTCCTACAATGAGCAGTTCTTC.

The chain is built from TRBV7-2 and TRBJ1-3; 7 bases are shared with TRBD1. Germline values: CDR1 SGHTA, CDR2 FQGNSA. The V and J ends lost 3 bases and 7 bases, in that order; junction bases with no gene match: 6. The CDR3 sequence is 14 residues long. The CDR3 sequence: CASSFGQAPNTIYF. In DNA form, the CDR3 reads TGTGCCAGCAGCTTCGGACAGGCACCCAACACCATATATTTT.